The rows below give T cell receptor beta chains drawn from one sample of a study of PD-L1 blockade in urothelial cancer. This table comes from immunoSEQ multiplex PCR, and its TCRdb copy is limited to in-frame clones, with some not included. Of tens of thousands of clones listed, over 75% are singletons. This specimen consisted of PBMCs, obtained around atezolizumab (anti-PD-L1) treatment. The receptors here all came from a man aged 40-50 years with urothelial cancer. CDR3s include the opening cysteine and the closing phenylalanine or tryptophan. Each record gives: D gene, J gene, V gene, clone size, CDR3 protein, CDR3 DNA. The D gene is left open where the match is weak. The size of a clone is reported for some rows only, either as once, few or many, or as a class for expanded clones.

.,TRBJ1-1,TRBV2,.,CASSPTEVNTEAFF,TGTGCCAGCAGTCCGACCGAGGTGAACACTGAAGCTTTCTTT
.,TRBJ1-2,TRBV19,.,CASTGGEGYTF,TGTGCCAGTACCGGAGGGGAAGGCTACACCTTC
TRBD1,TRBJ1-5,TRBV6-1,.,CASSEATGYPPQHF,TGTGCCAGCAGTGAAGCGACAGGGTATCCGCCCCAGCATTTT
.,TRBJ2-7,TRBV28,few,CASSLYGGLPYEQYF,TGTGCCAGCAGTTTGTACGGGGGACTTCCCTACGAGCAGTACTTC
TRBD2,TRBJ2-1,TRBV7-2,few,CASSLSGNSYNEQFF,TGTGCCAGCAGCCTGAGCGGGAACTCCTACAATGAGCAGTTCTTC
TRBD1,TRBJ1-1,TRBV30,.,CAGSQGAFNTEAFF,TGTGCCGGTTCACAGGGGGCTTTTAACACTGAAGCTTTCTTT
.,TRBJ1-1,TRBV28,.,CASSSIITRRGNTEAFF,TGTGCCAGCAGTTCAATAATAACCCGCCGGGGGAACACTGAAGCTTTCTTT
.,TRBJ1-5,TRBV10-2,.,CASSVPGGQPQHF,TGCGCCAGCAGTGTCCCCGGGGGGCAGCCCCAGCATTTT
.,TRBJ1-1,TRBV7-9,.,CASSPTYTEAFF,TGTGCCAGCAGCCCAACATACACTGAAGCTTTCTTT
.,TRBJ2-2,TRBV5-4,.,CASSLPGHSTGELFF,TGTGCCAGCAGCTTGCCTGGACATAGCACCGGGGAGCTGTTTTTT